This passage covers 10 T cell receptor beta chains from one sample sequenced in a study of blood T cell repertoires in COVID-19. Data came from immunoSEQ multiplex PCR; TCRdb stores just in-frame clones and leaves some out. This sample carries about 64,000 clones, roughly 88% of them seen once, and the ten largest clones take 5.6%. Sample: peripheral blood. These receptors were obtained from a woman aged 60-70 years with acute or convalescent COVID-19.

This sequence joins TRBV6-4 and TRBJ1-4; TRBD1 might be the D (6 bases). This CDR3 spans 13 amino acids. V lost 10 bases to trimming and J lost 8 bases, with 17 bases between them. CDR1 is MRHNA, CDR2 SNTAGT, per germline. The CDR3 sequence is CATQDRRVEKLFF. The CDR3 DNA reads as TGTGCCACCCAAGACAGGCGGGTGGAAAAACTGTTTTTT.

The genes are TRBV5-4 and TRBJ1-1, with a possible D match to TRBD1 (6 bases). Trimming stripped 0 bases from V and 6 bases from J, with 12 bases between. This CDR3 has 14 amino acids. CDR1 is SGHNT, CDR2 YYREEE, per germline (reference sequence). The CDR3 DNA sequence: TGTGCCAGCAGCTTGGAAAGGGGGTCGTCTGAAGCTTTCTTT. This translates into CASSLERGSSEAFF.

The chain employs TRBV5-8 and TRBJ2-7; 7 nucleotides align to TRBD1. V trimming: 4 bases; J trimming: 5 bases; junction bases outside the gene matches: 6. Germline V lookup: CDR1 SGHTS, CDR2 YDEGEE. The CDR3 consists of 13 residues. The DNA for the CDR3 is TGTGCCAGCAGCACCCGGGACAGCCACGAGCAGTACTTC. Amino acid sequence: CASSTRDSHEQYF.

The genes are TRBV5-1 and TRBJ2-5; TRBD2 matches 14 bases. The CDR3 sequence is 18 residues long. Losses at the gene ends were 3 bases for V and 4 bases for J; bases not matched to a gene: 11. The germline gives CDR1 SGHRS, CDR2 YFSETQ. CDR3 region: CASSSQGLAGGSRETQYF. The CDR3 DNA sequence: TGCGCCAGCAGCTCGCAAGGACTAGCGGGGGGCTCAAGAGAGACCCAGTACTTC.

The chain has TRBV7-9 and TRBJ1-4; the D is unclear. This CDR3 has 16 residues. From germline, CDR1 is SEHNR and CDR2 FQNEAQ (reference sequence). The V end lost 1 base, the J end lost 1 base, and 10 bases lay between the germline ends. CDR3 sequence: CASSLVRFQTNEKLFF. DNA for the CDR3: TGTGCCAGCAGCTTAGTCAGGTTCCAAACTAATGAAAAACTGTTTTTT.

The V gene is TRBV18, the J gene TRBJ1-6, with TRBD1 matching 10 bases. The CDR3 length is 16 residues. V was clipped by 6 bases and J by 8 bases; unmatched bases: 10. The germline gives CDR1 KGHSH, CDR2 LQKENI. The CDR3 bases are TGTGCCAGCTCCCCTCGGGGCGGGACAGGGGATTCACCCCTCCACTTT. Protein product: CASSPRGGTGDSPLHF. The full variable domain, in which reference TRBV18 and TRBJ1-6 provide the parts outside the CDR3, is NAGVMQNPRHLVRRRGQEARLRCSPMKGHSHVYWYRQLPEEGLKFMVYLQKENIIDESGMPKERFSAEFPKEGPSILRIQQVVRGDSAAYFCASSPRGGTGDSPLHFGNGTRLTVT.

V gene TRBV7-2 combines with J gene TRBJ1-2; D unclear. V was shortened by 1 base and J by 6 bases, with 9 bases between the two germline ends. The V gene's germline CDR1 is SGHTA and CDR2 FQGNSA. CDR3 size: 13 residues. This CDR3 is CASSLDRQDGYTF. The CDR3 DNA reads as TGTGCCAGCAGCTTAGATCGGCAGGATGGCTACACCTTC. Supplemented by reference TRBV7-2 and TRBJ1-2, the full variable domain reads GAGVSQSPSNKVTEKGKDVELRCDPISGHTALYWYRQSLGQGLEFLIYFQGNSAPDKSGLPSDRFSAERTGGSVSTLTIQRTQQEDSAVYLCASSLDRQDGYTFGSGTRLTVV.

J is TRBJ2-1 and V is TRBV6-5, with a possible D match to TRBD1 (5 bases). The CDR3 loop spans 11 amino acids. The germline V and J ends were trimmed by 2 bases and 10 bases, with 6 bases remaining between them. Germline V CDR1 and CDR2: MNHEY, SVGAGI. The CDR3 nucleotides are TGTGCCAGCAGTTACGACAGCGAGCAGTTCTTC. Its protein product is CASSYDSEQFF.

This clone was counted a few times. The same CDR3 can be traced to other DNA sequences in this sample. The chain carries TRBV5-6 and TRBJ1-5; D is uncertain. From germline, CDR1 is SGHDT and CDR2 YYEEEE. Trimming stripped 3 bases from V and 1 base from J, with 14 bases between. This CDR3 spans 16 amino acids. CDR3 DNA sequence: TGTGCCAGCAGCTCTCTCGCGGAACCAAGCAATCAGCCCCAGCATTTT. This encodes CASSSLAEPSNQPQHF. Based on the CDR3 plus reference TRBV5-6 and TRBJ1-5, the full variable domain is DAGVTQSPTHLIKTRGQQVTLRCSPKSGHDTVSWYQQALGQGPQFIFQYYEEEERQRGNFPDRFSGHQFPNYSSELNVNALLLGDSALYLCASSSLAEPSNQPQHFGDGTRLSIL.

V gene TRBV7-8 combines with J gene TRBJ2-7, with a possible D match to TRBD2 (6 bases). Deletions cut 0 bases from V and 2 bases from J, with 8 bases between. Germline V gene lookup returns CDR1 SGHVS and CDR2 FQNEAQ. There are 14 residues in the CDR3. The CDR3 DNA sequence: TGTGCCAGCAGCTTAGCGGGAGGTACCTACGAGCAGTACTTC. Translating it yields CASSLAGGTYEQYF. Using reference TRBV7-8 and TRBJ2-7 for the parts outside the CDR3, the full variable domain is GAGVSQSPRYKVAKRGQDVALRCDPISGHVSLFWYQQALGQGPEFLTYFQNEAQLDKSGLPSDRFFAERPEGSVSTLKIQRTQQEDSAVYLCASSLAGGTYEQYFGPGTRLTVT.